The rows below give T cell receptor beta chains drawn from one sample of a study of cytomegalovirus exposure and HLA in healthy donors. Libraries were prepared by immunoSEQ multiplex PCR; TCRdb keeps only in-frame clonotypes and omits some of them. In the table there are about 210,000 clones, 75% to 80% of which are singletons. The sample was PBMCs. The receptors were gathered from a male donor in good health and CMV-seronegative. Both conserved end residues are part of each CDR3. The D gene is left open where the match is weak. Size tells how often a clone was seen (once, few, many) or the class of an expanded clone, and some rows leave it out.

DNA,CDR3,D,length,J,V,size
TGTGCCAGCAGCTTAGGAGGGGGAACGGATGAGCAGTTCTTC,CASSLGGGTDEQFF,NA,14,TRBJ2-1,TRBV7-9,NA
TGTGCCAGCAGCTTGACTGGGGCGGCAACCTACGAGCAGTACTTC,CASSLTGAATYEQYF,NA,15,TRBJ2-7,TRBV11-3,NA
TGCGCCAGCAGCTTTTTGCAGGGATTCTACGAGCAGTACTTC,CASSFLQGFYEQYF,NA,14,TRBJ2-7,TRBV5-1,few
TGTGCCAGCACCACCGGACGGGAAACTTTCTACGAGCAGTACTTC,CASTTGRETFYEQYF,NA,15,TRBJ2-7,TRBV28,NA
TGTGCCAGCAGCTTAGGGCGCGGGAGCTACAATGAGCAGTTCTTC,CASSLGRGSYNEQFF,TRBD2,15,TRBJ2-1,TRBV11-3,few
TGTGCCAGCAGGTTAGACAATTCCTACGAGCAGTACTTC,CASRLDNSYEQYF,NA,13,TRBJ2-7,TRBV7-6,NA
TGTGCCAGCAGCTTATTACTAGCGGGAGGACTGAATATTTTCAATACGCAGTATTTT,CASSLLLAGGLNIFNTQYF,TRBD2,19,TRBJ2-3,TRBV7-9,NA
TGTGCCAGCAGCCCAGACAGTGCCGGTAGCTATGGCTACACCTTC,CASSPDSAGSYGYTF,NA,15,TRBJ1-2,TRBV7-2,NA
TGCGCCAGCCATAGCGGGGATGAGCAGTTCTTC,CASHSGDEQFF,TRBD2,11,TRBJ2-1,TRBV10-2,NA
TGTGCCAGCAGCACAGGAGGGACTGAAGCTTTCTTT,CASSTGGTEAFF,NA,12,TRBJ1-1,TRBV9,NA
TGTGCCAGTAGTCTGGAACTTCCGGGACAGGGGCTGGGAGAGACCCAGTACTTC,CASSLELPGQGLGETQYF,TRBD1,18,TRBJ2-5,TRBV19,NA
TGTGCCTGGTACGATGAGGCCTCTGGAAACACCATATATTTT,CAWYDEASGNTIYF,NA,14,TRBJ1-3,TRBV30,NA
TGTGCCATCGGAGAGGACGGAGGCTACGAGCAGTACTTC,CAIGEDGGYEQYF,NA,13,TRBJ2-7,TRBV10-3,NA
TGTGCCAGCCGCAGGGGACAAGAGACCCAGTACTTC,CASRRGQETQYF,NA,12,TRBJ2-5,TRBV6-5,NA
TGCAGCGTTGTCCTTCGGAGGGGAATCACTGAAGCTTTCTTT,CSVVLRRGITEAFF,NA,14,TRBJ1-1,TRBV29-1,NA
TGTGCCAGCAGCTGGGGACTAGCGGAGCCTCCAGCCCTCTCCTACGAGCAGTACTTC,CASSWGLAEPPALSYEQYF,TRBD2,19,TRBJ2-7,TRBV5-4,NA
TGTGCCAGCAGCTCCCGACGGACAGGGGCGAACACCGGGGAGCTGTTTTTT,CASSSRRTGANTGELFF,TRBD1,17,TRBJ2-2,TRBV7-2,NA
TGCAGCGTACGAGTAGCTATTGAAGCTTTCTTT,CSVRVAIEAFF,NA,11,TRBJ1-1,TRBV29-1,NA
TGTGCCAGCTCGGGGACGGGACTCCAGAACACTGAAGCTTTCTTT,CASSGTGLQNTEAFF,NA,15,TRBJ1-1,TRBV18,NA
TGTGCCAGCGGACGACAGGGGCAGCCCCAGCATTTT,CASGRQGQPQHF,TRBD1,12,TRBJ1-5,TRBV2,NA
TGTGCCAGCAGTGAAGCGCACAGGGAAGGGGACACTGAAGCTTTCTTT,CASSEAHREGDTEAFF,NA,16,TRBJ1-1,TRBV6-1,NA
TGTGCCAGCACCATCTCGTGGGTAGCGGGAGATCTCACCGGGGAGCTGTTTTTT,CASTISWVAGDLTGELFF,TRBD2,18,TRBJ2-2,TRBV5-4,NA
TGTGCCAGCAGCTTGGGGCAGGGGGGATTAGAGACCCAGTACTTC,CASSLGQGGLETQYF,NA,15,TRBJ2-5,TRBV5-4,NA
TGCGCCAGCAGCCAAGATTCGGGACAGGGGGCTACTGAAGCTTTCTTT,CASSQDSGQGATEAFF,TRBD1,16,TRBJ1-1,TRBV4-3,NA
TGTGCCAGCAGCCAAGACCGGTCTGAGCAGTTCTTC,CASSQDRSEQFF,NA,12,TRBJ2-1,TRBV4-2,NA
TGTGCCAGCAGTGAAAGCTTCCAGGGGGCTTACGAGCAGTACTTC,CASSESFQGAYEQYF,TRBD1,15,TRBJ2-7,TRBV6-1,few
TGTGCCAGCAGTTTAATTGTCGGCTACGAGCAGTACTTC,CASSLIVGYEQYF,NA,13,TRBJ2-7,TRBV27,NA
TGTTCCAGCAGCCAAAGCGACTATGGCTACACCTTC,CSSSQSDYGYTF,NA,12,TRBJ1-2,TRBV7-9,once
TGTGCCAGCAGCTTAGGGACAGCGAGCAATCAGCCCCAGCATTTT,CASSLGTASNQPQHF,NA,15,TRBJ1-5,TRBV7-8,NA
TGTGCCAGCAGCCGGGGGGACACTCCTAGCGGCGCTTACAATGAGCAGTTCTTC,CASSRGDTPSGAYNEQFF,NA,18,TRBJ2-1,TRBV11-1,few
TGCAGTGCCCGAGGGACCGGGGAGCTGTTTTTT,CSARGTGELFF,NA,11,TRBJ2-2,TRBV20-1,few
TGTGCCAGCAGCTTAGACAGGACCAAGCAGTTCTTC,CASSLDRTKQFF,NA,12,TRBJ2-1,TRBV13,few
TGTGCCAGCAGTTTATGGGGGGGAGATACGCAGTATTTT,CASSLWGGDTQYF,TRBD2,13,TRBJ2-3,TRBV27,few
TGTGCCAGCAGGAGAGGGGGACCTATGAACACTGAAGCTTTCTTT,CASRRGGPMNTEAFF,NA,15,TRBJ1-1,TRBV6-1,NA
TGTGCCAGCAGCGTAGCGTGGGGGCTCTCCTACGAGCAGTACTTC,CASSVAWGLSYEQYF,NA,15,TRBJ2-7,TRBV9,few
TGTGCCAGCAGTTACCTTAGCGGGAGGCGGCACAATGAGCAGTTCTTC,CASSYLSGRRHNEQFF,TRBD2,16,TRBJ2-1,TRBV6-5,NA
TGTGCCAGCAGCACTGGAGGGTACTTTAACTATGGCTACACCTTC,CASSTGGYFNYGYTF,NA,15,TRBJ1-2,TRBV5-4,NA
TGTGCCAGCAGTTTGGCAGGGAGGTTAGGTCAGCCCCAGCATTTT,CASSLAGRLGQPQHF,NA,15,TRBJ1-5,TRBV27,NA
TGTGCCAGCAGCGTAGTGGCATTTAGGGCGGGGGGCGATACGCAGTATTTT,CASSVVAFRAGGDTQYF,TRBD2,17,TRBJ2-3,TRBV9,NA
TGTGCCAGCGTCCCGAAAACCCGAGGCTCATTCGGGTTCTATGGCTACACCTTC,CASVPKTRGSFGFYGYTF,NA,18,TRBJ1-2,TRBV5-6,NA
TGTGCCGGAGCGGTGGAGGGAGGCGAGCAGTACTTC,CAGAVEGGEQYF,NA,12,TRBJ2-7,TRBV25-1,NA
TGTGCCAGCAGAATAGGGACTAGCGGGGACGCGAACACCGGGGAGCTGTTTTTT,CASRIGTSGDANTGELFF,TRBD2,18,TRBJ2-2,TRBV7-7,NA
TGTGCCAGCAGCCTGGGGGACACCTACTCCTACGAGCAGTACTTC,CASSLGDTYSYEQYF,NA,15,TRBJ2-7,TRBV5-6,NA
TGTGCCAGCAGCGTACAGGGGGCTGGCGAGCAGTACTTC,CASSVQGAGEQYF,TRBD1,13,TRBJ2-7,TRBV9,NA
TGTGCCAGCAGCTTAGACAGACACACGGGGGAGCAGTACTTC,CASSLDRHTGEQYF,NA,14,TRBJ2-7,TRBV7-2,NA
TGTGCCAGAAGCTCCCCCCGACTTTCTACCGAGCAGTACTTC,CARSSPRLSTEQYF,NA,14,TRBJ2-7,TRBV7-5,NA
TGTGCCAGCAGTCCCATGGTACTAGCGGACTCCTACGAGCAGTACTTC,CASSPMVLADSYEQYF,TRBD2,16,TRBJ2-7,TRBV28,many
TGCAGCGTCCTGCCCCAACATTCCGCCGCCAAAAACATTCAGTACTTC,CSVLPQHSAAKNIQYF,NA,16,TRBJ2-4,TRBV29-1,NA
TGTGCCAGCAGCCACGGGGGAGGGGTCTCCTACGAGCAGTACTTC,CASSHGGGVSYEQYF,TRBD2,15,TRBJ2-7,TRBV7-2,few
TGTGCCAGCAGTTTCTTGGACAGGGGGCTGGTGGACATTCAGTACTTC,CASSFLDRGLVDIQYF,TRBD1,16,TRBJ2-4,TRBV28,once